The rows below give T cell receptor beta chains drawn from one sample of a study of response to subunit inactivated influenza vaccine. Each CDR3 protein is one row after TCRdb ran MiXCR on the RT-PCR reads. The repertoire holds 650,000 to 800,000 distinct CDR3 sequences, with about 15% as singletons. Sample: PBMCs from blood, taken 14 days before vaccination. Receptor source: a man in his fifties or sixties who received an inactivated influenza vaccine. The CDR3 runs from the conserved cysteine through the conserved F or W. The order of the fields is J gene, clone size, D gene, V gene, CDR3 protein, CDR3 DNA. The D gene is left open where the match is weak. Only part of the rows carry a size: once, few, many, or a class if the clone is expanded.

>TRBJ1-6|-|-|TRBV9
CASSVEYLGSSPLHF
TGTGCCAGCAGCGTCGAATACCTTGGGAGTTCACCCCTCCACTTT
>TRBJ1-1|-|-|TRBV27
CASSSYRAQVTEAFF
TGTGCCAGCAGTTCCTACAGGGCCCAGGTCACTGAAGCTTTCTTT
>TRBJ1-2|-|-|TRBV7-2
CASSLGLGNGYTF
TGTGCCAGCAGCTTAGGACTGGGGAATGGCTACACCTTC
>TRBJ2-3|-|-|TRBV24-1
CATSDLESTDTQYF
TGTGCCACCAGTGATTTGGAGAGCACAGATACGCAGTATTTT
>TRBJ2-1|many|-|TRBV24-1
CATSDFRDGNNEQFF
TGTGCCACCAGTGATTTTCGGGACGGTAACAATGAGCAGTTCTTC
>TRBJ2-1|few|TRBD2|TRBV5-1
CASSRGGAGETYEQFF
TGCGCCAGCAGCCGAGGGGGAGCGGGAGAAACCTATGAGCAGTTCTTC
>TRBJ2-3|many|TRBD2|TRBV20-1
CSVSTGTSGAGMSTQYF
TGCAGTGTTTCCACCGGGACTAGCGGTGCCGGGATGAGTACGCAGTATTTT
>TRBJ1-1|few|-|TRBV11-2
CASSLKYSGTEAFF
TGTGCCAGCAGCTTAAAGTACAGCGGGACTGAAGCTTTCTTT
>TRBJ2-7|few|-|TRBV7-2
CASSLGRGAEYEQYF
TGTGCCAGCAGCTTAGGCCGGGGGGCCGAATACGAGCAGTACTTC
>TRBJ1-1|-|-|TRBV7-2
CASSSLGVGDTEAFF
TGTGCCAGCAGCTCGCTCGGGGTAGGTGACACTGAAGCTTTCTTT
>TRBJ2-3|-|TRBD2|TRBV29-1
CSASTSGSFADTQYF
TGCAGCGCGTCGACAAGCGGGAGTTTCGCAGATACGCAGTATTTT
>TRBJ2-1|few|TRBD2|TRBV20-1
CSARGLTRLAGLYNEQFF
TGCAGTGCTAGGGGTCTTACGAGACTAGCGGGCCTGTACAATGAGCAGTTCTTC
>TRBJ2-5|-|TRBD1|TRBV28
CASSRSSTGVGETQYF
TGTGCCAGCAGTCGCTCCTCTACAGGGGTCGGCGAGACCCAGTACTTC
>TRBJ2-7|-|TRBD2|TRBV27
CASRGRHSYEQYF
TGTGCCAGTCGCGGGAGACACTCCTACGAGCAGTACTTC
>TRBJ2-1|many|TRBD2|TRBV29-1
CSALGSGRAHNEQFF
TGCAGCGCTCTTGGTAGCGGGAGGGCACACAATGAGCAGTTCTTC